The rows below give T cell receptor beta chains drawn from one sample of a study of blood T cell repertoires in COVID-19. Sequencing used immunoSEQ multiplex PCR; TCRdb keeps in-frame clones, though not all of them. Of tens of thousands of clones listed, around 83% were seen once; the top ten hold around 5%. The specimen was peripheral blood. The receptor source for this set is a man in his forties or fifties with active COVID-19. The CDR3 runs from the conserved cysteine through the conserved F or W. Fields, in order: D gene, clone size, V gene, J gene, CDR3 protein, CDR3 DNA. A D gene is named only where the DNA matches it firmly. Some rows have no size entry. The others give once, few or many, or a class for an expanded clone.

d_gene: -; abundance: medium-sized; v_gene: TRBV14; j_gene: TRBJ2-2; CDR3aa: CASSQDLEGPRGELFF; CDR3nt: TGTGCCAGCAGCCAAGATTTGGAGGGACCCAGGGGGGAGCTGTTTTTT
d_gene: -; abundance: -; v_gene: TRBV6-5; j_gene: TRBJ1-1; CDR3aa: CASSLLGGGGEAFF; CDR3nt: TGTGCCAGCAGTTTACTCGGGGGTGGAGGTGAAGCTTTCTTT
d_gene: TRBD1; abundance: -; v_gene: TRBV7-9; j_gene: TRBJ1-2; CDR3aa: CASKAGQSYGYTF; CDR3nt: TGTGCCAGCAAGGCGGGACAGTCCTATGGCTACACCTTC
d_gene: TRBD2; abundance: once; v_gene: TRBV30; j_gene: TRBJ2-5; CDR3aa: CAWSPRGLAGDVGNF; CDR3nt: TGTGCCTGGAGCCCCCGAGGGCTAGCGGGAGACGTTGGGAACTTC
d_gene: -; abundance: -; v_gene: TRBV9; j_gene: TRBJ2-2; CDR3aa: CASSVDSGTNTGELFF; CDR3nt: TGTGCCAGCAGCGTAGATTCGGGGACTAACACCGGGGAGCTGTTTTTT
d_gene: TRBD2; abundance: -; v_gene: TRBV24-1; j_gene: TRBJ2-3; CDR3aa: CATSDPRASGRTTDTQYF; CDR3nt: TGTGCCACCAGTGATCCAAGGGCTAGCGGGAGGACCACAGATACGCAGTATTTT
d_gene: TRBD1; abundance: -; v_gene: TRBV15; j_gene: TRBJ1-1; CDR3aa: CATSLGQGTEAFF; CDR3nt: TGTGCCACCAGCCTGGGACAGGGCACTGAAGCTTTCTTT
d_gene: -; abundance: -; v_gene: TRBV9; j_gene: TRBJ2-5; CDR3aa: CASSGTAQETQYF; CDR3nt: TGTGCCAGCAGCGGGACAGCGCAAGAGACCCAGTACTTC
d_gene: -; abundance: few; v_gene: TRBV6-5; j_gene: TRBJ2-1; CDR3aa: CASSALAAKFNEQFF; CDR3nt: TGTGCCAGCAGCGCGCTCGCGGCTAAGTTCAATGAGCAGTTCTTC
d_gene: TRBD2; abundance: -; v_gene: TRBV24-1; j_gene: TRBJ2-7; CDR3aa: CAPVGGGYEQYF; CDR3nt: TGTGCCCCCGTTGGGGGGGGCTACGAGCAGTACTTC
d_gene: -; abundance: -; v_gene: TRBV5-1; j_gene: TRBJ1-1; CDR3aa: CASSSTPTANTEAFF; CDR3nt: TGCGCCAGCAGCTCGACCCCGACAGCGAACACTGAAGCTTTCTTT
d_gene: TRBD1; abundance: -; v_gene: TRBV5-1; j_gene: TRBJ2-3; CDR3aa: CASSLDGTGAEDTQYF; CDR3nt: TGCGCCAGCAGCTTGGATGGGACAGGGGCGGAAGATACGCAGTATTTT
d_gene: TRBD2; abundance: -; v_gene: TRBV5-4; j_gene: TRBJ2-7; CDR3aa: CASSPGLAGGLREQYF; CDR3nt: TGTGCCAGCAGCCCAGGACTAGCGGGGGGGCTCCGGGAGCAGTACTTC
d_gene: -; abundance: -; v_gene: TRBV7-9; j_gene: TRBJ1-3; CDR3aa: CASGAFGNTIYF; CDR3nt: TGTGCCAGCGGGGCTTTCGGAAACACCATATATTTT
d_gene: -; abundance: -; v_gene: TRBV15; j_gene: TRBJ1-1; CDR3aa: CATSRDHGAKTEAFF; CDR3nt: TGTGCCACCAGCAGAGATCATGGGGCGAAAACTGAAGCTTTCTTT
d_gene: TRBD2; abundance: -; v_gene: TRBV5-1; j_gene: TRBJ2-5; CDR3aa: CASSFRTSGRALETQYF; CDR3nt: TGCGCCAGCAGCTTTCGGACTAGCGGGAGGGCCCTGGAGACCCAGTACTTC
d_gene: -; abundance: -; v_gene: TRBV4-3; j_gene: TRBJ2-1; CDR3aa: CASSQDAYNEQFF; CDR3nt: TGCGCCAGCAGCCAAGATGCGTACAATGAGCAGTTCTTC
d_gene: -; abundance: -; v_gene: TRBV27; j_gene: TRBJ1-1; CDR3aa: CASSLGLRVGTEAFF; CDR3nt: TGTGCCAGCAGTTTAGGGTTACGGGTAGGCACTGAAGCTTTCTTT
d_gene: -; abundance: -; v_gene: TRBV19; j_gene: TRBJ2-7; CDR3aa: CASSIGHGESSYEQYF; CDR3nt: TGTGCCAGTAGTATTGGGCACGGGGAAAGCTCCTACGAGCAGTACTTC
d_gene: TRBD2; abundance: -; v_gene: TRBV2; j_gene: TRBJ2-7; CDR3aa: CASSESAGGREQYF; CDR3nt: TGTGCCAGCAGTGAGTCAGCGGGGGGTAGGGAGCAGTACTTC
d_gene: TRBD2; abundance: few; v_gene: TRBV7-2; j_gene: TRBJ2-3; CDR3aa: CASSPGTSGHTDTQYF; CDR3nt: TGTGCCAGCAGCCCCGGGACTAGCGGCCACACAGATACGCAGTATTTT
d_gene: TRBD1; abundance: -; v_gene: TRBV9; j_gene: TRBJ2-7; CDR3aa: CASSLTGGRDLYEQYF; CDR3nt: TGTGCCAGCAGCCTTACAGGGGGTCGGGATCTCTACGAGCAGTACTTC
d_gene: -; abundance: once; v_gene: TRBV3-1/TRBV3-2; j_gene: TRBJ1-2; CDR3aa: CASSLPSGGPFSRYTF; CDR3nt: TGTGCCAGCAGCCTTCCCTCGGGAGGGCCTTTCAGTCGCTACACCTTC
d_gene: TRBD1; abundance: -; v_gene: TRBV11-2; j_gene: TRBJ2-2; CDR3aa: CASSPRQGIGELFF; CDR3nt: TGTGCCAGCAGCCCCCGACAGGGGATCGGGGAGCTGTTTTTT
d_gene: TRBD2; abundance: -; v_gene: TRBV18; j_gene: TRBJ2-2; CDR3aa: CASSPISSGGTGELFF; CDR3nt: TGTGCCAGCTCACCAATTTCGTCGGGGGGGACCGGGGAGCTGTTTTTT
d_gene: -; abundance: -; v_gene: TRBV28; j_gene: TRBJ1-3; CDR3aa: CASSLGQGTGNTIYF; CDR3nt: TGTGCCAGCAGTTTAGGGCAGGGAACTGGAAACACCATATATTTT
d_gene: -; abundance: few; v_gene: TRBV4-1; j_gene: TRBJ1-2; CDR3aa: CASSQTTQLSLYGYTF; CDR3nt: TGCGCCAGCAGCCAAACTACTCAGTTATCTTTATATGGCTACACCTTC
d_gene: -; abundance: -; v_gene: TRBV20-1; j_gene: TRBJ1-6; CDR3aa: CSASQGAYSPLHF; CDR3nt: TGCAGTGCTAGTCAGGGCGCCTATTCACCCCTCCACTTT
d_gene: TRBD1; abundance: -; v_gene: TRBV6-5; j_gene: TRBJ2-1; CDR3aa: CASSYGGQDEQFF; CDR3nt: TGTGCCAGCAGTTACGGGGGACAGGATGAGCAGTTCTTC
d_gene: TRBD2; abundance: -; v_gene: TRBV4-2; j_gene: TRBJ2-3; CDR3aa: CASSQDELAGGDTQYF; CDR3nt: TGTGCCAGCAGCCAAGATGAACTAGCGGGGGGAGATACGCAGTATTTT
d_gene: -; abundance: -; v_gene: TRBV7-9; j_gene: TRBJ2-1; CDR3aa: CASSFPLPRSNEQFF; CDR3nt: TGTGCCAGCAGCTTTCCTCTACCAAGGAGCAATGAGCAGTTCTTC
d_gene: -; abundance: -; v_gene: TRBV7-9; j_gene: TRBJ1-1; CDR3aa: CASSFQGREAFF; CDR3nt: TGTGCCAGCAGCTTCCAGGGCCGTGAAGCTTTCTTT
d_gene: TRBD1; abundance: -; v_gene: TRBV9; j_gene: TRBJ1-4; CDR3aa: CASSVGDYRGPSNEKLFF; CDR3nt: TGTGCCAGCAGCGTAGGGGATTACAGGGGGCCCTCTAATGAAAAACTGTTTTTT
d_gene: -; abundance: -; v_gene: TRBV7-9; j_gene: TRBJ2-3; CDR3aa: CASSLGGETDTQYF; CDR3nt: TGTGCCAGCAGCTTAGGGGGGGAAACAGATACGCAGTATTTT
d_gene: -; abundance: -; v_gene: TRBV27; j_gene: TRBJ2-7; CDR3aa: CASSPQGFYEQYF; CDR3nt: TGTGCCAGCAGCCCGCAGGGGTTCTACGAGCAGTACTTC
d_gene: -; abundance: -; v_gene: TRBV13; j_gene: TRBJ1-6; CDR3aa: CASSSGFSSPLHF; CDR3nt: TGTGCCAGCAGCTCAGGGTTTAGTTCACCCCTCCACTTT
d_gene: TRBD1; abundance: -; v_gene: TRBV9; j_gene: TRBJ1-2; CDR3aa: CASSPDRSVGGYTF; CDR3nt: TGTGCCAGCAGCCCGGACAGGTCCGTAGGTGGCTACACCTTC
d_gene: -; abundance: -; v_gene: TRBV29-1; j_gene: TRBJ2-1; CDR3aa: CSVVSENIYNEQFF; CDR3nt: TGCAGCGTTGTCAGCGAGAATATCTACAATGAGCAGTTCTTC
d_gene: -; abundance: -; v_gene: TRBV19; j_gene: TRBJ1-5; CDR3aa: CASSIWAGMGNQPQHF; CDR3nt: TGTGCCAGTAGTATTTGGGCAGGGATGGGCAATCAGCCCCAGCATTTT
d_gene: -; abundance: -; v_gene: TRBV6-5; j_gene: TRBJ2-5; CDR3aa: CASSLRWGEETQYF; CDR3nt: TGTGCCAGCAGTCTCCGATGGGGGGAGGAGACCCAGTACTTC
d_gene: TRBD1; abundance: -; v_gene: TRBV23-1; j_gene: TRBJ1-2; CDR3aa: CASSQGKGAATSPDHTNYGYTF; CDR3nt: TGCGCCAGCAGTCAAGGGAAGGGGGCGGCCACGTCCCCGGATCATACTAACTATGGCTACACCTTC
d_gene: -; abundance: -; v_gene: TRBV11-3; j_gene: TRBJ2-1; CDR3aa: CASSPPRELTRWGEQFF; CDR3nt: TGTGCCAGCAGCCCCCCCCGGGAATTGACTAGATGGGGTGAGCAGTTCTTC
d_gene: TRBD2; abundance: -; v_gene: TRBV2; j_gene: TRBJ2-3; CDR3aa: CASTPSTSGGDTQYF; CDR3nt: TGTGCCAGCACCCCGTCGACTAGCGGGGGAGATACGCAGTATTTT
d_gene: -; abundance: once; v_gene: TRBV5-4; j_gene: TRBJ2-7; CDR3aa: CASSSRDIYEQYF; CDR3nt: TGTGCCAGCAGCTCCCGGGACATCTACGAGCAGTACTTC
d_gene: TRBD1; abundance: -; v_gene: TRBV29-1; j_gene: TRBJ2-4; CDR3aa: CSVEVRTGTGKNIQYF; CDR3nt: TGCAGCGTTGAAGTCCGGACAGGGACGGGCAAAAACATTCAGTACTTC
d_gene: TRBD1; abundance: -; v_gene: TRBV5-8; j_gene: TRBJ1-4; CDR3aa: CASSPGTGEPTNEKLFF; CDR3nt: TGTGCCAGCAGCCCCGGGACAGGGGAACCAACTAATGAAAAACTGTTTTTT
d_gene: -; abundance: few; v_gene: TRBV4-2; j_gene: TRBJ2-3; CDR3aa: CASSPLESADTQYF; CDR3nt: TGTGCCAGCAGCCCCTTAGAAAGTGCTGATACGCAGTATTTT
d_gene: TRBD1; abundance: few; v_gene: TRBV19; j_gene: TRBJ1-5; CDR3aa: CASRPGDRGNNQPQHF; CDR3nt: TGTGCCAGTCGCCCAGGGGACAGGGGAAACAATCAGCCCCAGCATTTT
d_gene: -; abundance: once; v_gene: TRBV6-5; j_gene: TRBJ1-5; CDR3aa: CASMTGDQPQHF; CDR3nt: TGTGCCAGCATGACGGGGGATCAGCCCCAGCATTTT
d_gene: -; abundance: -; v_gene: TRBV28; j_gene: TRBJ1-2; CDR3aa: CASRQGSYGYTF; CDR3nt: TGTGCCAGCAGACAGGGAAGCTATGGCTACACCTTC
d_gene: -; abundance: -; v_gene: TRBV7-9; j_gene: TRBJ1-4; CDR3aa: CASSLGVQGLGEKLFF; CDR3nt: TGTGCCAGCAGCTTAGGAGTGCAGGGCCTAGGGGAAAAACTGTTTTTT
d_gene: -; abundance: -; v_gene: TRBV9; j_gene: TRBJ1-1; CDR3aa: CASTKEGYSTEAFF; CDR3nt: TGTGCCAGCACCAAGGAGGGGTATAGCACTGAAGCTTTCTTT
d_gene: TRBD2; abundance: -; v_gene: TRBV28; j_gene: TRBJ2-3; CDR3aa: CASSPPGLAGGGTDTQYF; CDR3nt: TGTGCCAGCAGTCCGCCGGGACTAGCGGGAGGGGGGACAGATACGCAGTATTTT
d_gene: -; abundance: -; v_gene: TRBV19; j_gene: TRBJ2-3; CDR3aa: CASSPTRESTDTQYF; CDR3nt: TGTGCCAGTAGTCCGACTAGGGAGAGCACAGATACGCAGTATTTT
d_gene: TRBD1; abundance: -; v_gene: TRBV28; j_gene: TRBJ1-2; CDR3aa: CASSLGTGRNYGYTF; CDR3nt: TGTGCCAGCAGTTTGGGGACAGGGAGGAACTATGGCTACACCTTC
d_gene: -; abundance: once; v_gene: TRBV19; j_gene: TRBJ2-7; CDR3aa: CASSIGLLNEQYF; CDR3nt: TGTGCCAGTAGTATAGGGCTCCTTAACGAGCAGTACTTC